This T cell receptor (beta chain) was recovered during a study of shared clonotypes between healthy human individuals. Study conclusions and caveats: Larger richness was generally estimated for naive than memory subsets. Since donors were few, the genetic and exposure-history diversity represented was limited.

A word on this clone: Its cognate antigen is unknown.

The junction had 8 bases not matched to a gene; V was cut back by 5 bases and J by 4 bases. CDR1 and CDR2 from the germline V gene are LNHDA and SQIVND (reference sequence). CDR3 length: 16 residues. Genomic DNA from each subset was divided evenly over several immunoSEQ plates. The data were produced by immunoSEQ multiplex PCR, yet TCRdb's version contains in-frame clones alone and is incomplete. The data show around 2.5 million clones, roughly 93% seen once. The receptor's source is a man younger than 35 in good health. Some clones in this sample may be carry-over from other donors' samples. The sequenced sample was naive CD4+ T cells from PBMCs. The sample's subset: CD45RA+ positively selected. The V and J genes are TRBV19 and TRBJ2-1, with 10 bases matching TRBD2. The CDR3, as DNA: TGTGCCAGTAGTTCCATAGCGGGAGGAGAATACAATGAGCAGTTCTTC. Translation: CASSSIAGGEYNEQFF.